The 12 T cell receptor beta chains reported below all come from one sample, sequenced in a study of PD-1 blockade in classical Hodgkin lymphoma. The repertoire was sequenced with immunoSEQ multiplex PCR; TCRdb's copy has only in-frame clones and lacks some. The table shows tens of thousands of clones, with 70% occurring only once. Every patient had relapsed following autologous stem cell transplantation, and cohorts differed in brentuximab vedotin exposure. Sequenced material: peripheral blood mononuclear cells (PBMCs), taken before the second cycle of nivolumab. These receptors were collected from a human donor with classical Hodgkin lymphoma.

This chain connects TRBV7-3 to TRBJ2-7; perhaps TRBD1 as D (5 bases). V dropped 4 bases and J dropped 5 bases, with 9 bases sitting between them. Germline V gives CDR1 SGHTA, CDR2 FQGTGA. CDR3 length equals 12 residues. The CDR3 sequence: CASSSGQNEQYF. The CDR3 DNA reads TGTGCCAGCAGCTCCGGACAAAACGAGCAGTACTTC.

This chain connects TRBV19 to TRBJ2-7, with D unresolved. CDR1 is LNHDA, CDR2 SQIVND, per germline (reference sequence). V was clipped by 3 bases and J by 4 bases, with 10 bases between them. The length of the CDR3 is 13 residues. Written as DNA, the CDR3 is TGTGCCAGTAGTATGAACTATTTTTACGAGCAGTACTTC. It codes for CASSMNYFYEQYF.

The chain has TRBV6-5 and TRBJ2-2; D is unresolved. Trimming took 1 base from V and 3 from J, leaving 6 bases between them. Germline loops: CDR1 MNHEY, CDR2 SVGAGI. CDR3 size: 14 residues. The CDR3 DNA follows: TGTGCCAGCAGTTACTGGCCAGACACCGGGGAGCTGTTTTTT. This encodes CASSYWPDTGELFF.

This clone has ten or more counts. The V and J genes are TRBV7-9 and TRBJ1-2; no definite D call. V lost 1 base to trimming and J lost 4 bases, with 7 bases between them. This CDR3 region has 13 residues. Germline values: CDR1 SEHNR, CDR2 FQNEAQ (reference sequence). The CDR3 DNA is TGTGCCAGCAGCTTAGACCACTCCTATGGCTACACCTTC. As protein: CASSLDHSYGYTF.

The rearrangement uses TRBV6-5 and TRBJ1-5; D is uncertain. The V end lost 3 bases, the J end lost 1 base, and 4 bases lay between the germline ends. Germline CDR1 MNHEY, CDR2 SVGAGI. CDR3 size: 13 residues. CDR3 loop: CASSYLSNQPQHF. The CDR3 DNA reads TGTGCCAGCAGTTATTTGAGCAATCAGCCCCAGCATTTT.

The gene calls are TRBV30 and TRBJ2-7; no clear D gene. This CDR3 spans 13 amino acids. Germline V gene lookup returns CDR1 GTSNPN and CDR2 SVGIG (reference sequence). Trimming removed 2 bases from V and 3 bases from J, with 11 bases in between. The CDR3 spells CAWSTDENYEQYF. The CDR3 nucleotides read TGTGCCTGGAGTACGGACGAGAACTACGAGCAGTACTTC.

J is TRBJ1-1 and V is TRBV5-8; possibly TRBD1 for D (5 bases). Germline CDR1 and CDR2: SGHTS and YDEGEE. Trimming removed 2 bases from V and 0 bases from J, with 8 bases in between. This CDR3 contains 14 residues. CDR3 sequence (DNA): TGTGCCAGCAGCTTTACGGGACTGAACACTGAAGCTTTCTTT. This codes for CASSFTGLNTEAFF.

The chain combines TRBV11-2 with TRBJ2-5; 7 nucleotides agree with TRBD2. CDR3 length equals 15 residues. CDR1 is SGHAT, CDR2 FQNNGV, per germline. The trim removed 3 bases at V and 2 bases at J, leaving 6 bases unmatched. The CDR3 protein is CASSLPAGVQETQYF. The CDR3 nucleotides are TGTGCCAGCAGCTTGCCCGCGGGAGTACAAGAGACCCAGTACTTC.

The chain employs TRBV4-3 and TRBJ1-1; weak D call: TRBD1 (5 bases). V lost 0 bases and J lost 3, with 14 bases in between. CDR3 length: 16 residues. Germline loops: CDR1 LGHNA, CDR2 YSLEER. CDR3 nucleotides: TGCGCCAGCAGCCAAGAGAACGAGGGGTTAGACACTGAAGCTTTCTTT. As protein: CASSQENEGLDTEAFF.

The chain links TRBV28 to TRBJ2-3; no clear D gene. Trimming shortened V by 1 base and J by 4 bases, and 3 bases separated the two germline ends. The CDR3 extends over 12 amino acids. Per germline, CDR1 MDHEN and CDR2 SYDVKM. DNA for the CDR3: TGTGCCAGCAGTTTATTTTCAGATACGCAGTATTTT. It yields the protein CASSLFSDTQYF.

This chain joins TRBV9 and TRBJ2-1, with D perhaps TRBD1 or TRBD2 (5 bases each). CDR1 and CDR2 (germline): SGDLS, YYNGEE. With 1 base removed from V and 10 bases from J, the gap between germline ends came to 24 bases. This CDR3 comprises 17 residues. The CDR3 DNA sequence: TGTGCCAGCAGCGTAACCAACAACATCGAGGGCCACAGGGAGCAGTTCTTC. It translates to CASSVTNNIEGHREQFF. The complete variable domain, with remaining parts taken from reference TRBV9 and TRBJ2-1, reads DSGVTQTPKHLITATGQRVTLRCSPRSGDLSVYWYQQSLDQGLQFLIQYYNGEERAKGNILERFSAQQFPDLHSELNLSSLELGDSALYFCASSVTNNIEGHREQFFGPGTRLTVL.

This chain uses TRBV6-5 with TRBJ2-3; D is perhaps TRBD1 (6 bases). CDR1 is MNHEY and CDR2 is SVGAGI in the germline V gene. The CDR3 contains 15 residues. Trimming pared 6 bases from V and 0 bases from J, leaving 13 bases between. The CDR3 bases are TGTGCCAGCAGCCCCGGACAGCCCAGCACAGATACGCAGTATTTT. Translated: CASSPGQPSTDTQYF.